The entry that follows covers one TCR beta chain sequence. Antigen unknown. The data belong to a study of T cell clones after liver transplantation. Study context: Samples came from ITN030ST, which attempted immunosuppression withdrawal within 2 years of liver transplantation. TCRbeta sequencing after a pre-transplant mixed lymphocyte reaction identified graft-donor-reactive clones, later tracked in post-transplant blood.

Some clones are missing from TCRdb's copy, which holds only in-frame ones; the method was immunoSEQ multiplex PCR. Of 50,000 or so clones listed, approximately 71% are singletons. Study-wide results and caveats: Rather than being deleted, graft donor-reactive T cells may have moved into the graft. A significant post-transplant drop in circulating graft-donor-reactive CD4 TCRbeta sequences occurred in most of the 8 subjects.

The ends were cut back, 0 bases at V and 3 bases at J, with 9 bases in the middle. Germline V CDR1 and CDR2: LNHNV, YYDKDF (reference sequence). CDR3 length equals 14 residues. The TCR sequence derives from a human patient who received a liver transplant. Some of the T cells may derive from the graft donor. The sample here was CD4+ T cells from blood, taken less than 70 months after liver transplant. V gene TRBV15 combines with J gene TRBJ2-7; D gene ambiguous. The CDR3 DNA sequence: TGTGCCACCAGCAGAGAGGGCAGAGACTACGAGCAGTACTTC. The encoded protein is CATSREGRDYEQYF.